The clone carrying this T cell receptor beta chain was seen a few times. The CDR3 covers 12 residues. Between the trimmed V and J ends, which lost 3 bases and 14 bases, there was a span of 16 bases. In germline, CDR1 is SEHNR, CDR2 FQNEAQ (reference sequence). This entry belongs to a study of blood T cell repertoires in COVID-19. In the study overall: Researchers got acute and convalescent COVID-19 samples from the United States, Italy and Spain. PBMCs, B-cell-depleted T cells, or T cells were the source of the cDNA or gDNA that made up the material.

In the authors' methods: Amplification from reference gene primers served as the basis for estimated nucleated cell counts. Here immunoSEQ multiplex PCR was the method, and the copy in TCRdb shows in-frame clones only, minus some. That table gives V, J and clone size, and the DNA gave D and trimming. The sample has over 75,000 clones, 70% to 90% seen once. V and J are TRBV7-9 and TRBJ1-2; no reliable D call. Sequenced input: peripheral blood. This TCR was sampled from a woman older than 75 with acute or convalescent COVID-19. CDR3 residues: CASSLSDGGYTF. CDR3 sequence (DNA): TGTGCCAGCAGCTTGTCGGACGGAGGGTATACCTTC. The entire variable domain, with the rest obtained from reference TRBV7-9 and TRBJ1-2, is as follows: DTGVSQNPRHKITKRGQNVTFRCDPISEHNRLYWYRQTLGQGPEFLTYFQNEAQLEKSRLLSDRFSAERPKGSFSTLEIQRTEQGDSAMYLCASSLSDGGYTFGSGTRLTVV.